Each of the 32 T cell receptor beta chains below was sequenced from the same sample in a study of T-cell memory formation after mild COVID-19. TCRdb re-called the 5' RACE reads through MiXCR, storing one row per CDR3 protein. Counted here are 180,000 or so distinct CDR3 sequences, roughly 11% occurring once; the ten biggest clones make up about 3.5%. Source material: PBMCs or a T cell subset sorted from them (not recorded which). The receptors here all came from a man between 18 and 29 years old who had mild COVID-19 (a few samples of this study predate the infection). Cell type and time point are not known.

This sequence joins TRBV25-1 and TRBJ2-3, with a tentative D call TRBD2 (6 bases). CDR3 size: 15 residues. From germline, CDR1 is MGHDK and CDR2 SYGVNS. Trimming left V 3 bases short and J 1 base short, with 11 bases between. CDR3 DNA sequence: TGTGCCAGCAGTGACGGGGGTATAGGCACAGATACGCAGTATTTT. Protein: CASSDGGIGTDTQYF. Supplemented by reference TRBV25-1 and TRBJ2-3, the full variable domain reads EADIYQTPRYLVIGTGKKITLECSQTMGHDKMYWYQQDPGMELHLIHYSYGVNSTEKGDLSSESTVSRIRTEHFPLTLESARPSHTSQYLCASSDGGIGTDTQYFGPGTRLTVL.

There are a few counts of this clonotype. This chain connects TRBV4-1 to TRBJ1-1, with TRBD1 identical over 8 bases. This CDR3 region has 15 residues. The V segment lost 4 bases and the J segment 4 bases; nucleotides outside the gene matches: 8. Germline lookup yields CDR1 MGHRA and CDR2 YSYEKL. The CDR3 nucleotides are TGCGCCAGCAGCCGTGGACAGGGTCAAGGCACTGAAGCTTTCTTT. Its translation is CASSRGQGQGTEAFF.

In its sample, this clonotype was seen a few times. The chain combines TRBV11-2 with TRBJ1-1; D is unclear. The length of the CDR3 is 15 residues. The germline V gene encodes CDR1 SGHAT and CDR2 FQNNGV. V was pared by 1 base and J by 8 bases, with 17 bases between. The CDR3 loop is CASSLGWSAGGEAFF. CDR3 DNA sequence: TGTGCCAGCAGCTTAGGCTGGTCGGCAGGCGGGGAAGCTTTCTTT.

The J gene is TRBJ1-6, the V gene TRBV27, with D uncertain. The germline V gene has CDR1 MNHEY and CDR2 SMNVEV (reference sequence). The CDR3 has 16 amino acids. The V and J ends lost 2 bases and 9 bases respectively, with 17 bases between them. CDR3 region: CASSLDQASVGSPLHF. In DNA form, the CDR3 reads TGTGCCAGCAGTTTAGATCAGGCCTCTGTAGGTTCACCCCTCCACTTT.

In its sample, this clonotype was seen many times. CDR3 bases: TGTGCCAGCAAAAATCAAGAGGAGCAGCCCCAGCATTTT. Encoded protein: CASKNQEEQPQHF. This rearrangement joins TRBV2 to TRBJ1-5; D is ambiguous. CDR1 and CDR2 (germline): SNHLY, FYNNEI. The CDR3 spans 13 residues. V was cut by 7 bases and J by 7 bases, with 14 bases left in between. Using reference TRBV2 and TRBJ1-5 for the parts outside the CDR3, the full variable domain is EPEVTQTPSHQVTQMGQEVILRCVPISNHLYFYWYRQILGQKVEFLVSFYNNEISEKSEIFDDQFSVERPDGSNFTLKIRSTKLEDSAMYFCASKNQEEQPQHFGDGTRLSIL.

V usage is TRBV5-1 and J usage is TRBJ2-5, with 7 bases lining up with TRBD1. Germline loops: CDR1 SGHRS, CDR2 YFSETQ. V lost 4 bases, J lost 10 bases, and 10 bases stayed unmatched. The CDR3 contains 13 residues. The CDR3: CASSPSTGRGQYF. DNA for the CDR3: TGCGCCAGCAGCCCCTCGACAGGGAGAGGCCAGTACTTC.

The rearrangement uses TRBV6-6 and TRBJ2-3; 7 nucleotides line up with TRBD1. The J segment lost 0 bases and the V segment lost 5 bases, leaving 5 bases of the junction unmatched. CDR3 length: 15 residues. Germline V CDR1 and CDR2: MNHNY, SVGAGI (reference sequence). In DNA, the CDR3 is TGTGCCAGCAGTCCGGGACAGACTAGCACAGATACGCAGTATTTT. This sequence encodes CASSPGQTSTDTQYF.

The chain uses TRBV5-6 and TRBJ1-3; possible D gene TRBD1, 6 bases. Germline CDR1 is SGHDT and CDR2 is YYEEEE. The CDR3 is made up of 19 amino acids. V was clipped by 2 bases and J by 0 bases, with 21 bases between them. CDR3 sequence reads: CASSFRRTGTALSGNTIYF. For the CDR3, the DNA is TGTGCCAGCAGCTTCCGACGAACAGGGACGGCCCTCTCTGGAAACACCATATATTTT.

This clonotype was observed a few times. The chain joins TRBV7-9 to TRBJ1-2, with D hard to call. CDR1 and CDR2 (germline): SEHNR, FQNEAQ (reference sequence). This CDR3 region has 11 residues. The ends were cut back, 5 bases at V and 7 bases at J, with 8 bases in the middle. The CDR3 DNA follows: TGTGCCAGCAGCGTAGACCTTGGCTACACCTTC. Its protein product is CASSVDLGYTF.

This clonotype was detected only a few times. The V gene is TRBV29-1, the J gene TRBJ1-5; D is undetermined. Germline CDR1 reads SQVTM; CDR2 reads ANQGSEA. The CDR3 spans 12 residues. Trimming pared 5 bases from V and 4 bases from J, leaving 9 bases between. DNA of the CDR3: TGCAGCGTTATGGGTGAGAATCAGCCCCAGCATTTT. It is translated as CSVMGENQPQHF.

V and J are TRBV7-9 and TRBJ1-6, with no clear D. V lost 2 bases and J 14 bases, leaving 4 bases between the germline ends. This CDR3 is 10 amino acids long. Per germline, CDR1 SEHNR and CDR2 FQNEAQ (reference sequence). The CDR3 loop is CASSLTSLHF. The DNA of the CDR3 is TGTGCCAGCAGCTTAACCTCCCTCCACTTT.

This clonotype occurred many times. The rearrangement links TRBV20-1 to TRBJ2-7; 8 bases agree with TRBD2. The germline gives CDR1 DFQATT, CDR2 SNEGSKA (reference sequence). The CDR3 length is 14 residues. The J segment lost 7 bases and the V segment lost 6 bases, leaving 14 bases of the junction unmatched. In nucleotides, the CDR3 is TGCAGTGCCCCCCGAGGGACTAGTGCGAGTGAGCAGTACGTC. It encodes CSAPRGTSASEQYV.

The chain combines TRBV6-5 with TRBJ1-2; TRBD1 might be the D (5 bases). The germline V gene encodes CDR1 MNHEY and CDR2 SVGAGI. CDR3 length: 13 residues. V lost 10 bases to trimming and J lost 2 bases, with 14 bases between them. CDR3 nucleotides: TGTGCCACCAAAAACCCAGGGAACTATGGCTACACCTTC. It is translated as CATKNPGNYGYTF.

In its sample, this clonotype was seen many times. The J gene is TRBJ2-1, the V gene TRBV7-9; 7 nucleotides line up with TRBD2. The CDR3 runs to 15 residues. V was clipped by 7 bases and J by 4 bases; unmatched bases: 10. Germline V CDR1 and CDR2: SEHNR, FQNEAQ (reference sequence). The CDR3 loop is CASTGGAGSYNEQFF. DNA of the CDR3: TGTGCCAGCACTGGAGGAGCGGGGTCGTACAATGAGCAGTTCTTC.

This clonotype was detected many times. The V gene is TRBV12-3 or TRBV12-4, the J gene TRBJ1-3; no definite D call. Trimming stripped 3 bases from V and 4 bases from J, with 7 bases between. The CDR3 is 13 amino acids. CDR3 nucleotide sequence: TGTGCCAGCAGTTTGGACCGAGGAAACACCATATATTTT. Translating it yields CASSLDRGNTIYF.

This clonotype was counted at least ten times. J is TRBJ2-7 and V is TRBV18, with D possibly being TRBD2 (5 bases). The ends were cut back, 1 base at V and 6 bases at J, with 13 bases in the middle. Germline values: CDR1 KGHSH, CDR2 LQKENI. The CDR3 length is 14 residues. In DNA, the CDR3 is TGTGCCAGCTCACCACGTGGCGAGCGGTTCGAGCAGTACTTC. This codes for CASSPRGERFEQYF.

This clonotype was recorded at least ten times. CDR3 sequence reads: CASSLFPGPQETQYF. The CDR3 DNA follows: TGTGCCAGCAGCTTATTTCCGGGACCCCAAGAGACCCAGTACTTC. The chain is built from TRBV11-2 and TRBJ2-5; D tentatively reads TRBD1 or TRBD2 (5 bases each). This CDR3 has 15 amino acids. The germline V and J ends were trimmed by 2 bases and 1 base, with 11 bases remaining between them. Germline V lookup: CDR1 SGHAT, CDR2 FQNNGV.

This clonotype has a count of ten or more. The V and J genes are TRBV5-1 and TRBJ2-1, with 8 positions matching TRBD2. This CDR3 region has 15 residues. The V gene end was trimmed by 3 bases and the J gene end by 9 bases; junction bases not matched to a gene: 11. Germline V lookup: CDR1 SGHRS, CDR2 YFSETQ. Here the CDR3 reads CASSSPDGGVREQFF. The CDR3 nucleotides read TGCGCCAGCAGCTCACCGGACGGGGGGGTTCGTGAGCAGTTCTTC.

This clonotype was seen many times. One end of the junction does not line up with germline, which may come from a read error. This chain connects TRBV5-1 to TRBJ2-3; tentative D call: TRBD1 (6 bases). Germline loops: CDR1 SGHRS, CDR2 YFSETQ. This CDR3 contains 15 residues. For the CDR3, the DNA is TGCGCCAGCAGCTTGGGATGGACGGTCCAGGGGAACGCCGATTTT. Its protein product is CASSLGWTVQGNADF.

This clonotype appeared a few times. The V call is TRBV5-7, the J call TRBJ2-1; D may be TRBD2 (5 bases). TRBV5-7 is an ORF, with its function uncertain. There are 15 residues in the CDR3. Trimming took 0 bases from V and 5 from J, leaving 12 bases between them. CDR3 nucleotide sequence: TGTGCCAGCAGCTTGGGGGCTAGCCGGGACAATGAGCAGTTCTTC. As protein: CASSLGASRDNEQFF.

This chain uses TRBV9 with TRBJ2-5; D remains unclear. V was cut by 2 bases and J by 2 bases, with 16 bases left in between. Germline V gene data show CDR1 as SGDLS and CDR2 as YYNGEE. The CDR3 runs to 16 residues. The CDR3 reads CASSVTSAELQETQYF. The CDR3, as DNA: TGTGCCAGCAGCGTCACCAGCGCCGAACTACAAGAGACCCAGTACTTC.

The table lists this clonotype with a few counts. As DNA, the CDR3 is TGTGCCAGCAGCCAAGCGGGTGCAGATACGCAGTATTTT. Protein product: CASSQAGADTQYF. The chain recombines TRBV14 with TRBJ2-3; no definite D call. CDR3 length equals 13 residues. Trimming removed 1 base from V and 4 bases from J, with 6 bases in between. Germline V gene data show CDR1 as SGHDN and CDR2 as FVKESK.

This clonotype was counted a few times. The chain combines TRBV4-3 with TRBJ1-2, with D perhaps TRBD1 (5 bases). Germline-derived CDR1 and CDR2 are LGHNA and YSLEER. Trimming removed 1 base from V and 8 bases from J, with 11 bases in between. The CDR3 runs 13 residues. CDR3 residues: CASSQAGGGGYTF. The CDR3 DNA is TGCGCCAGCAGCCAAGCGGGCGGGGGAGGCTACACCTTC.

This clonotype turned up a few times. The chain joins TRBV4-1 to TRBJ2-3; TRBD2 aligns across 8 bases. Germline loops: CDR1 MGHRA, CDR2 YSYEKL. Trimming removed 0 bases from V and 2 bases from J; junction bases left unmatched: 7. The CDR3 has 17 residues. The CDR3 DNA reads TGCGCCAGCAGCCAAGAATCACTAGCGGTGAACACAGATACGCAGTATTTT. It codes for CASSQESLAVNTDTQYF.

This clonotype appeared many times. This rearrangement joins TRBV11-2 to TRBJ2-5, with a possible D match to TRBD1 (7 bases). CDR1 SGHAT and CDR2 FQNNGV come from the germline V gene. This CDR3 spans 14 amino acids. V was cut by 5 bases and J by 2 bases, with 12 bases left in between. The CDR3 spells CASSPRGDQETQYF. In DNA form, the CDR3 reads TGTGCCAGCAGCCCCAGGGGGGATCAAGAGACCCAGTACTTC.

The table lists this clonotype with a count of one. The rearrangement uses TRBV7-9 and TRBJ2-1, with D uncertain. Germline-derived CDR1 and CDR2 are SEHNR and FQNEAQ (reference sequence). The V end was cut by 1 base, the J end by 1 base, with 5 bases between. The CDR3 sequence is 14 residues long. Here the CDR3 reads CASSLGRSYNEQFF. The CDR3, as DNA: TGTGCCAGCAGCTTAGGCCGATCCTACAATGAGCAGTTCTTC.

This clonotype was counted only a few times. V gene TRBV5-4 combines with J gene TRBJ2-7, with D tentatively TRBD2 (7 bases). Germline loops: CDR1 SGHNT, CDR2 YYREEE (reference sequence). V lost 4 bases and J lost 2, with 16 bases in between. The CDR3 is 15 residues long. CDR3 residues: CASSTGRGHTYEQYF. In nucleotides, the CDR3 is TGTGCCAGCAGCACCGGGCGGGGGCACACCTACGAGCAGTACTTC.

This clonotype was picked up many times. The chain uses TRBV29-1 and TRBJ1-1; the D is unclear. V lost 5 bases and J 4 bases, leaving 11 bases between the germline ends. The CDR3 runs 12 residues. The germline gives CDR1 SQVTM, CDR2 ANQGSEA. The CDR3 reads CSVISAGTEAFF. DNA of the CDR3: TGCAGCGTTATATCGGCCGGCACTGAAGCTTTCTTT.

A few counts support this clonotype. The V gene is TRBV2, the J gene TRBJ2-5; D is perhaps TRBD2 (6 bases). Deletions cut 10 bases from V and 2 bases from J, with 17 bases between. The CDR3 covers 14 residues. Looked up from germline, CDR1 is SNHLY and CDR2 is FYNNEI. The CDR3 nucleotides read TGTGCCACCATCCCTCGGGAGTTTCAAGAGACCCAGTACTTC. Encoded protein: CATIPREFQETQYF.

This clonotype was recorded a few times. The chain has TRBV5-1 and TRBJ2-2; D unresolved. The CDR3 loop spans 14 amino acids. V was clipped by 4 bases and J by 5 bases, with 12 bases between them. Germline CDR1 and CDR2: SGHRS and YFSETQ. This CDR3 is CASSQLHLTGELFF. DNA of the CDR3: TGCGCCAGCAGCCAGTTACATCTGACCGGGGAGCTGTTTTTT.

This clonotype showed up just once. The V and J genes are TRBV5-1 and TRBJ2-7, with 11 bases lining up with TRBD1. Germline CDR1 is SGHRS and CDR2 is YFSETQ. Germline trimming cut 3 bases from V and 1 base from J; bases unmatched to any gene: 3. The CDR3 runs to 15 residues. The CDR3 nucleotides are TGCGCCAGCAGCTCCGGGACAGGGGGGTCCTACGAGCAGTACTTC. It encodes CASSSGTGGSYEQYF.

This clonotype was seen a handful of times. The chain combines TRBV28 with TRBJ1-1; no clear D. The V and J ends lost 4 bases and 11 bases respectively, with 14 bases between them. From germline, CDR1 is MDHEN and CDR2 SYDVKM. The CDR3 is 12 amino acids. The CDR3 region is CASSYPGGYAFF. The CDR3 region has the DNA TGTGCCAGCAGTTACCCGGGCGGTTACGCTTTCTTT.